Below, 27 T cell receptor beta chains from the same sample are listed, as sequenced in a study of T cell responses to AZD1222 COVID-19 vaccine. Only in-frame clones appear in the TCRdb table, and some are missing; sequencing was by immunoSEQ multiplex PCR. This table holds roughly 93,000 clones, roughly nine tenths found once. The material was peripheral blood, obtained 28 days after the second AZD1222 dose. These receptors came from an adult who received the AZD1222 COVID-19 vaccine.

This chain joins TRBV30 and TRBJ1-1, with 7 bases aligning to TRBD1. CDR1 is GTSNPN and CDR2 is SVGIG in the germline V gene (reference sequence). There are 12 residues in the CDR3. The V gene end was trimmed by 1 base and the J gene end by 5 bases; junction bases not matched to a gene: 1. This CDR3 is CAWSAGGTEAFF. In DNA, the CDR3 is TGTGCCTGGAGTGCAGGGGGTACTGAAGCTTTCTTT.

The genes are TRBV2 and TRBJ2-3; possible D gene TRBD1, 6 bases. Germline values: CDR1 SNHLY, CDR2 FYNNEI. This CDR3 has 15 amino acids. The V end was cut by 8 bases, the J end by 1 base, with 16 bases between. The CDR3 loop is CASCISRGGTDTQYF. The CDR3 DNA reads TGTGCCAGCTGTATTAGCAGGGGCGGCACAGATACGCAGTATTTT.

The rearrangement joins TRBV27 to TRBJ1-6, with D perhaps matching TRBD1 (5 bases). Looked up from germline, CDR1 is MNHEY and CDR2 is SMNVEV (reference sequence). CDR3 length equals 15 residues. V was pared by 1 base and J by 8 bases, with 12 bases between. As DNA, the CDR3 is TGTGCCAGCAGTTTATTTGGAGGGACGTATTCACCCCTCCACTTT. Amino acid sequence: CASSLFGGTYSPLHF.

The V and J genes are TRBV24-1 and TRBJ2-1; 11 nucleotides agree with TRBD2. The CDR3 extends over 18 amino acids. The germline gives CDR1 KGHDR, CDR2 SFDVKD. V trimming: 2 bases; J trimming: 3 bases; junction bases outside the gene matches: 8. As DNA, the CDR3 is TGTGCCACCAGTGATTCCAATCTAGCGGGGGGCCTCTACAATGAGCAGTTCTTC. Translation: CATSDSNLAGGLYNEQFF.

The chain combines TRBV18 with TRBJ2-7; D may be TRBD1 (6 bases). The V and J ends lost 2 bases and 4 bases respectively, with 9 bases between them. This CDR3 comprises 13 residues. CDR1 and CDR2 from the germline V gene are KGHSH and LQKENI. The DNA of the CDR3 is TGTGCCAGCTCACCAAGTAGGGGGTACGAGCAGTACGTC. It translates to CASSPSRGYEQYV.

This clone was recorded once. The gene calls are TRBV5-6 and TRBJ2-2; D is perhaps TRBD1 (7 bases). Germline lookup yields CDR1 SGHDT and CDR2 YYEEEE. This CDR3 is 13 amino acids long. V was pared by 4 bases and J by 7 bases, with 11 bases between. The chain's CDR3 is CASSQGGSGELFF. CDR3 sequence (DNA): TGTGCCAGCAGCCAGGGGGGCAGCGGGGAGCTGTTTTTT. Looking up the rest from reference TRBV5-6 and TRBJ2-2 gives the full variable domain: DAGVTQSPTHLIKTRGQQVTLRCSPKSGHDTVSWYQQALGQGPQFIFQYYEEEERQRGNFPDRFSGHQFPNYSSELNVNALLLGDSALYLCASSQGGSGELFFGEGSRLTVL.

The V call is TRBV5-6, the J call TRBJ2-3; D possibly corresponds to TRBD2 (7 bases). The V gene lost 0 bases and the J gene lost 0 bases, with 17 bases spanning the gap. The CDR3 contains 18 residues. Germline CDR1 SGHDT, CDR2 YYEEEE. The CDR3 nucleotides are TGTGCCAGCAGCTTGGCCGGGGGCGGGGGATCTAGCACAGATACGCAGTATTTT. Its translation is CASSLAGGGGSSTDTQYF.

The chain is built from TRBV5-1 and TRBJ2-3; no reliable D call. The germline V and J ends were trimmed by 0 bases and 4 bases, with 12 bases remaining between them. Germline CDR1 SGHRS, CDR2 YFSETQ. The CDR3 is made up of 15 amino acids. CDR3 amino acids: CASSLGLSIADTQYF. DNA for the CDR3: TGCGCCAGCAGCTTGGGTCTGTCGATTGCAGATACGCAGTATTTT.

This rearrangement joins TRBV5-1 to TRBJ2-7, with D perhaps matching TRBD1 or TRBD2 (5 bases each). CDR1 is SGHRS and CDR2 is YFSETQ in the germline V gene. The CDR3 contains 15 residues. V was trimmed by 4 bases and J by 0 bases, leaving 14 bases between them. The CDR3 DNA sequence: TGCGCCAGCAGCATGGGGACGGCGGTCTCCTACGAGCAGTACTTC. Its translation: CASSMGTAVSYEQYF.

The chain carries TRBV18 and TRBJ1-3; D unresolved. Germline CDR1 reads KGHSH; CDR2 reads LQKENI. The CDR3 covers 16 residues. V was pared by 3 bases and J by 2 bases, with 14 bases between. This CDR3 is CASSPLAGDTGNTIYF. The CDR3 coding sequence is TGTGCCAGCTCACCCCTGGCTGGGGATACTGGAAACACCATATATTTT. The full variable domain, in which reference TRBV18 and TRBJ1-3 provide the parts outside the CDR3, is NAGVMQNPRHLVRRRGQEARLRCSPMKGHSHVYWYRQLPEEGLKFMVYLQKENIIDESGMPKERFSAEFPKEGPSILRIQQVVRGDSAAYFCASSPLAGDTGNTIYFGEGSWLTVV.

This chain connects TRBV5-1 to TRBJ2-3, with D maybe TRBD2 (5 bases). CDR3 length: 15 amino acids. Germline CDR1 is SGHRS and CDR2 is YFSETQ. Trimming removed 3 bases at V and 1 base at J, with 12 bases between. The CDR3 coding sequence is TGCGCCAGCAGCTCCGGGATGTTCGGCACAGATACGCAGTATTTT. It codes for CASSSGMFGTDTQYF. Based on the CDR3 plus reference TRBV5-1 and TRBJ2-3, the full variable domain is KAGVTQTPRYLIKTRGQQVTLSCSPISGHRSVSWYQQTPGQGLQFLFEYFSETQRNKGNFPGRFSGRQFSNSRSEMNVSTLELGDSALYLCASSSGMFGTDTQYFGPGTRLTVL.

On this clone: Sequence at one end of the junction differs from germline and may be a read error. The chain couples TRBV28 to TRBJ1-4; a possible D gene is TRBD1 (6 bases). Germline CDR1 is MDHEN and CDR2 is SYDVKM. The CDR3 length is 11 residues. The CDR3 here is CASSSANRAQF. In DNA, the CDR3 is TGTGCCAGCAGTTCAGCGAACAGGGCCCAGTTT.

In this sample, this clone turned up once. J is TRBJ1-4 and V is TRBV12-3 or TRBV12-4; D is ambiguous. V lost 2 bases and J 8 bases, leaving 3 bases between the germline ends. The CDR3 length is 11 residues. This CDR3 reads CASSLREKLFF. CDR3 sequence (DNA): TGTGCCAGCAGTTTAAGGGAAAAACTGTTTTTT.

The chain uses TRBV7-3 and TRBJ2-2; TRBD1 aligns across 11 bases. In germline, CDR1 is SGHTA, CDR2 FQGTGA. This CDR3 is built from 17 residues. J was trimmed by 3 bases and V by 6 bases; bases with no gene match: 9. The CDR3 region is CASRATGTGGHTGELFF. Written as DNA, the CDR3 is TGTGCCAGCAGGGCTACCGGGACAGGGGGGCACACCGGGGAGCTGTTTTTT.

The chain is built from TRBV29-1 and TRBJ2-7, with 8 nucleotides matching TRBD1. The V segment lost 2 bases and the J segment 3 bases; nucleotides outside the gene matches: 9. This CDR3 is 15 amino acids long. Germline CDR1 reads SQVTM; CDR2 reads ANQGSEA. The CDR3 DNA reads TGCAGCGTTGAACTTCCGGGACAGGCCCTCTACGAGCAGTACTTC. Its protein product is CSVELPGQALYEQYF.

The gene calls are TRBV19 and TRBJ1-1; D gene unclear. V was cut by 6 bases and J by 0 bases, with 5 bases left in between. This CDR3 contains 12 residues. CDR1 and CDR2 from the germline V gene are LNHDA and SQIVND (reference sequence). Written as DNA, the CDR3 is TGTGCCAGTAGGGGTATGAACACTGAAGCTTTCTTT. It is translated as CASRGMNTEAFF.

The chain joins TRBV6-5 to TRBJ2-5, with D perhaps TRBD1 (5 bases). V was shortened by 2 bases and J by 3 bases, with 16 bases between the two germline ends. The CDR3 has 16 residues. Germline CDR1 is MNHEY and CDR2 is SVGAGI. CDR3 nucleotides: TGTGCCAGCAGTTACCTCGGTACCCCGGACAAAGAGACCCAGTACTTC. It is translated as CASSYLGTPDKETQYF.

This clone was counted only a few times. The chain couples TRBV19 to TRBJ1-2; maybe TRBD1 (5 bases). CDR3 size: 12 residues. The germline V gene has CDR1 LNHDA and CDR2 SQIVND (reference sequence). V lost 8 bases and J 6 bases, leaving 13 bases between the germline ends. As DNA, the CDR3 is TGTGCCAGTTCGGGCAGGGCTGATGGCTACACCTTC. This sequence encodes CASSGRADGYTF.

The J gene is TRBJ1-5, the V gene TRBV27, with D tentatively TRBD1 (6 bases). From germline, CDR1 is MNHEY and CDR2 SMNVEV (reference sequence). V lost 6 bases and J lost 2, with 20 bases in between. The CDR3 is 17 amino acids. CDR3 nucleotide sequence: TGTGCCAGCAGCATCGGGCAAGGACAGAGCGGCAATCAGCCCCAGCATTTT. Translating it yields CASSIGQGQSGNQPQHF.

DNA for the CDR3: TGCGCCAGCAGCCATATGGAGGCTGGGGAGCTGTTTTTT. This gives the protein CASSHMEAGELFF. The gene calls are TRBV4-3 and TRBJ2-2; D may be TRBD2 (5 bases). Trimming stripped 3 bases from V and 8 bases from J, with 10 bases between. Germline lookup yields CDR1 LGHNA and CDR2 YSLEER. This CDR3 region has 13 residues.

V usage is TRBV5-6 and J usage is TRBJ2-7; the D is unclear. V lost 7 bases, J lost 1 base, and 12 bases lay in between. This CDR3 has 13 amino acids. From germline, CDR1 is SGHDT and CDR2 YYEEEE. The CDR3 DNA follows: TGTGCCAGCTCCAGTGCGCCATCCTACGAGCAGTACGTC. Translated, it gives CASSSAPSYEQYV.

This clone was seen once. V is TRBV5-1 and J is TRBJ1-6; D is ambiguous. Germline V CDR1 and CDR2: SGHRS, YFSETQ. V was trimmed by 5 bases and J by 14 bases, leaving 20 bases between them. The CDR3 length is 14 residues. The CDR3 spells CASRGASQFNSLHF. For the CDR3, the DNA is TGCGCCAGCAGGGGTGCGAGTCAATTTAATTCCCTCCACTTT.

V is TRBV9 and J is TRBJ2-3; D remains unclear. CDR1 is SGDLS and CDR2 is YYNGEE in the germline V gene. V lost 1 base, J lost 3 bases, and 9 bases lay in between. This CDR3 spans 14 amino acids. CDR3 sequence reads: CASSVIQQTDTQYF. The CDR3 coding sequence is TGTGCCAGCAGCGTAATACAGCAAACAGATACGCAGTATTTT.

In regard to this clone: Within the sample, other DNA sequences also encode this same CDR3. The J gene is TRBJ2-1, the V gene TRBV27; 10 nucleotides align to TRBD2. The germline gives CDR1 MNHEY, CDR2 SMNVEV (reference sequence). The CDR3 is made up of 13 amino acids. V gave up 6 bases and J gave up 5 bases; unmatched junction bases: 1. The CDR3 bases are TGTGCCAGCAGCCTAGCGGGGGACAATGAGCAGTTCTTC. Translated, it gives CASSLAGDNEQFF.

The chain has TRBV7-8 and TRBJ1-3; D gene unclear. CDR3 length: 17 amino acids. The V and J ends lost 3 bases and 0 bases respectively, with 15 bases between them. Germline V gene data show CDR1 as SGHVS and CDR2 as FQNEAQ. Written as DNA, the CDR3 is TGTGCCAGCAGCTTCCCATTTACTATTAGCTCTGGAAACACCATATATTTT. As protein: CASSFPFTISSGNTIYF.

The DNA of the CDR3 is TGTGCCAGCAGCTTCGAGACTAGCGGGGGGTCGCTCCCTTCGGGCACAGATACGCAGTATTTT. Its translation: CASSFETSGGSLPSGTDTQYF. The rearrangement joins TRBV13 to TRBJ2-3, with 13 bases fitting TRBD2. After removal of 3 bases from V and 1 base from J, the junction contained 16 bases not matched to a gene. Germline CDR1 is PRHDT and CDR2 is FYEKMQ (reference sequence). The CDR3 runs to 21 residues.

The gene calls are TRBV27 and TRBJ2-1, with 8 nucleotides matching TRBD2. The CDR3 loop spans 15 amino acids. V lost 5 bases and J lost 4; bases outside the gene matches: 7. Germline CDR1 is MNHEY and CDR2 is SMNVEV (reference sequence). The CDR3 DNA follows: TGTGCCAGCAGTCCCGTTAGCGGGGATTACAATGAGCAGTTCTTC. Its translation is CASSPVSGDYNEQFF.